What follows are 21 T cell receptor beta chains derived from one specimen sequenced in a study of beta chain features in type 1 diabetes. Since all of the isolated RNA was reverse transcribed, expressed TCRB transcripts were what got sequenced. Measured with immunoSEQ multiplex PCR; TCRdb has only the in-frame clones, and not every one. Of about 370,000 clones listed, approximately 16% are singletons. Sample: naive CD4+ T cells from blood. These receptors originate from a woman aged 18-29 years in good health.

A word on this clone: The same CDR3 is also encoded by other DNA sequences in this sample. The gene calls are TRBV30 and TRBJ2-3, with TRBD1 identical over 8 bases. The trim removed 1 base at V and 3 bases at J, leaving 3 bases unmatched. The CDR3 runs 14 residues. Germline CDR1 is GTSNPN and CDR2 is SVGIG (reference sequence). CDR3 sequence reads: CAWSAGQGTDTQYF. CDR3 DNA: TGTGCCTGGAGTGCAGGACAGGGAACAGATACGCAGTATTTT.

This chain links TRBV9 with TRBJ2-1, with 12 bases lining up with TRBD2. The ends lost 6 bases at V and 7 bases at J; junction bases unmatched: 8. The CDR3 length is 15 residues. The germline V gene has CDR1 SGDLS and CDR2 YYNGEE. The CDR3: CASTQLAGGGNEQFF. CDR3 in DNA: TGTGCCAGCACCCAACTAGCGGGAGGAGGTAATGAGCAGTTCTTC.

This chain uses TRBV2 with TRBJ2-6; D perhaps matches TRBD1 (6 bases). This CDR3 region has 18 residues. From germline, CDR1 is SNHLY and CDR2 FYNNEI. The V end was cut by 2 bases, the J end by 2 bases, with 16 bases between. CDR3 sequence reads: CASSEFVLGGTGANVLTF. For the CDR3, the DNA is TGTGCCAGCAGTGAATTTGTTCTTGGGGGCACTGGGGCCAACGTCCTGACTTTC.

This chain joins TRBV28 and TRBJ1-5, with 11 nucleotides matching TRBD1. The CDR3 has 15 amino acids. J lost 3 bases, V lost 6 bases, and 4 bases had no gene match. Germline assignment: CDR1 MDHEN and CDR2 SYDVKM. CDR3 sequence: CASRRTGGINQPQHF. CDR3 bases: TGTGCCAGCAGACGGACAGGGGGCATCAATCAGCCCCAGCATTTT.

This clone was observed a few times. Written as DNA, the CDR3 is TGTGCCAGCAGCATACGGAGGGAGTGGGATCAGCCCCAGCATTTT. Its translation is CASSIRREWDQPQHF. J is TRBJ1-5 and V is TRBV9; D remains unclear. The CDR3 is 15 amino acids. Germline CDR1 is SGDLS and CDR2 is YYNGEE. Trimming removed 4 bases at V and 5 bases at J, with 16 bases between.

This rearrangement joins TRBV4-2 to TRBJ1-3; a weak D match, TRBD1 (6 bases). Trimming took off 4 bases at V and 6 bases at J, with 16 bases between the two ends. Germline V gives CDR1 LGHNA, CDR2 YNFKEQ. This CDR3 spans 15 amino acids. The CDR3 DNA reads as TGTGCCAGCAGCCGCCTTGGGGGGGCTGAAAACACCATATATTTT. It translates to CASSRLGGAENTIYF.

The chain couples TRBV9 to TRBJ2-2; D gene uncertain. The germline V gene encodes CDR1 SGDLS and CDR2 YYNGEE. The CDR3 contains 17 residues. The V gene lost 0 bases and the J gene lost 7 bases, with 19 bases spanning the gap. CDR3 sequence (DNA): TGTGCCAGCAGCGTAGTCAAGTTCACGGTTAATGGCGGGGAGCTGTTTTTT. Residues: CASSVVKFTVNGGELFF.

V and J are TRBV5-1 and TRBJ1-2; 7 bases match TRBD1. This CDR3 region has 14 residues. The germline gives CDR1 SGHRS, CDR2 YFSETQ. With V trimmed by 4 bases and J by 8 bases, 11 bases remained unmatched. The CDR3 region is CASSPRDSTWGYTF. The CDR3 DNA follows: TGCGCCAGCAGCCCGCGGGACAGCACTTGGGGCTACACCTTC.

The table lists this clone with a few counts. This chain joins TRBV4-1 and TRBJ2-6, with D possibly TRBD1 on 6 matching bases. Trimming pared 1 base from V and 1 base from J, leaving 17 bases between. Germline V gives CDR1 MGHRA, CDR2 YSYEKL. The CDR3 is 19 residues long. CDR3 sequence: CASSQVVLGAGSGANVLTF. The CDR3 DNA sequence: TGCGCCAGCAGCCAAGTGGTCTTGGGGGCTGGGTCTGGGGCCAACGTCCTGACTTTC.

This clone has a handful of counts. This chain connects TRBV25-1 to TRBJ1-5; unclear D gene. Germline V lookup: CDR1 MGHDK, CDR2 SYGVNS. Trimming took off 7 bases at V and 0 bases at J, with 10 bases between the two ends. This CDR3 is 14 amino acids long. DNA of the CDR3: TGTGCCAGCAAAAGGTCAGGTAGCAATCAGCCCCAGCATTTT. It codes for CASKRSGSNQPQHF.

This clone was counted a single time. V is TRBV11-2 and J is TRBJ1-1, with a weak D call TRBD1 (5 bases). CDR3 size: 13 residues. V was clipped by 5 bases and J by 6 bases, with 13 bases between them. Per germline, CDR1 SGHAT and CDR2 FQNNGV. This CDR3 is CASSLDIRPEAFF. The DNA of the CDR3 is TGTGCCAGCAGCCTGGACATCCGTCCTGAAGCTTTCTTT.

The gene calls are TRBV7-9 and TRBJ1-5; D unresolved. In germline, CDR1 is SEHNR, CDR2 FQNEAQ (reference sequence). The germline V and J ends were trimmed by 1 base and 7 bases, with 11 bases remaining between them. The CDR3 has 14 residues. This CDR3 reads CASSLEGGEQPQHF. The CDR3 bases are TGTGCCAGCAGCTTAGAGGGCGGGGAACAGCCCCAGCATTTT. Full variable domain (outside the CDR3, taken from reference TRBV7-9 and TRBJ1-5): DTGVSQNPRHKITKRGQNVTFRCDPISEHNRLYWYRQTLGQGPEFLTYFQNEAQLEKSRLLSDRFSAERPKGSFSTLEIQRTEQGDSAMYLCASSLEGGEQPQHFGDGTRLSIL.

This clone was seen only a few times. The chain joins TRBV25-1 to TRBJ2-2, with D uncertain. The CDR3 has 13 amino acids. Trimming removed 7 bases from V and 2 bases from J, with 8 bases in between. Per germline, CDR1 MGHDK and CDR2 SYGVNS. The CDR3 DNA reads as TGTGCCAGCACCCTAACCAACACCGGGGAGCTGTTTTTT. It codes for CASTLTNTGELFF.

This CDR3 is CASSLRTSGRVNQETQYF. The CDR3 bases are TGTGCCAGCAGTTTGCGGACTAGCGGGAGGGTGAACCAAGAGACCCAGTACTTC. J is TRBJ2-5 and V is TRBV27; 15 nucleotides align to TRBD2. Looked up from germline, CDR1 is MNHEY and CDR2 is SMNVEV (reference sequence). The CDR3 has 18 residues. V shed 3 bases and J 0 bases; nucleotides not matched to a gene: 5.

This clone came up a few times. The CDR3 DNA sequence: TGTGCCAGCAGCTTATCGACAGGTCTCCAAGCTTTCTTT. The encoded protein is CASSLSTGLQAFF. This sequence joins TRBV7-9 and TRBJ1-1; a weak D match, TRBD1 (6 bases). Trimming stripped 2 bases from V and 9 bases from J, with 13 bases between. This CDR3 has 13 residues. From germline, CDR1 is SEHNR and CDR2 FQNEAQ (reference sequence).

Only a few counts were recorded for this clone. The chain has TRBV30 and TRBJ2-5, with 7 bases identical to TRBD1. Trimming removed 2 bases from V and 4 bases from J; junction bases left unmatched: 7. The CDR3 loop spans 14 amino acids. Germline values: CDR1 GTSNPN, CDR2 SVGIG (reference sequence). CDR3 in DNA: TGTGCCTGGAGTTTAACAGGGGCGGGAGAGACCCAGTACTTC. This translates into CAWSLTGAGETQYF.

The V gene is TRBV7-9, the J gene TRBJ2-2, with D possibly TRBD1 on 6 matching bases. V was cut by 6 bases and J by 4 bases, with 12 bases left in between. Germline V gene data show CDR1 as SEHNR and CDR2 as FQNEAQ (reference sequence). CDR3 length: 14 amino acids. This CDR3 reads CASSLDRLTGELFF. The DNA of the CDR3 is TGTGCCAGCAGTTTGGACAGACTCACCGGGGAGCTGTTTTTT.

V and J are TRBV7-9 and TRBJ2-3; D remains ambiguous. The ends were cut back, 5 bases at V and 4 bases at J, with 13 bases in the middle. Germline V gene lookup returns CDR1 SEHNR and CDR2 FQNEAQ (reference sequence). This CDR3 has 14 amino acids. The CDR3 is CASSPEPSADTQYF. The CDR3 nucleotides read TGTGCCAGCAGCCCGGAGCCTAGTGCAGATACGCAGTATTTT.

The J gene is TRBJ2-7, the V gene TRBV28, with 8 bases fitting TRBD2. The CDR3 consists of 15 residues. Germline CDR1 and CDR2: MDHEN and SYDVKM. The trim removed 5 bases at V and 4 bases at J, leaving 10 bases unmatched. CDR3 nucleotides: TGTGCCAGCAGTCGTAACAGCGGGAGATCATACGAGCAGTACTTC. Protein sequence: CASSRNSGRSYEQYF.

The rearrangement links TRBV5-1 to TRBJ1-1, with 9 bases aligning to TRBD1. This CDR3 spans 15 amino acids. Germline CDR1 reads SGHRS; CDR2 reads YFSETQ. V lost 0 bases to trimming and J lost 1 base; unmatched junction nucleotides: 1. DNA for the CDR3: TGCGCCAGCAGCTTGGGGGGACAGGGGAACACTGAAGCTTTCTTT. It is translated as CASSLGGQGNTEAFF.

V and J are TRBV14 and TRBJ2-5, with 10 bases matching TRBD2. The CDR3 has 15 residues. The germline CDR1 and CDR2 sequences are SGHDN and FVKESK. J gave up 2 bases and V 4 bases, and 4 bases lay outside the gene matches. CDR3 nucleotides: TGTGCCAGCAGCCCCGGGACTAGCGTTCAAGAGACCCAGTACTTC. Translating it yields CASSPGTSVQETQYF.